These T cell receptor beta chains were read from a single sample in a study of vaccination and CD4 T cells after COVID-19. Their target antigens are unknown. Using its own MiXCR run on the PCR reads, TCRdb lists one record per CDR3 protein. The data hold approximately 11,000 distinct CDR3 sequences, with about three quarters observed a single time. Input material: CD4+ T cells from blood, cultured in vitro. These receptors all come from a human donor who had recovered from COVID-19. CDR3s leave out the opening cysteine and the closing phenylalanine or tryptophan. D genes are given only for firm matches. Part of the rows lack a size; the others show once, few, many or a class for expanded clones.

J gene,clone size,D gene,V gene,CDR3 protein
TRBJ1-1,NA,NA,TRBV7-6,ASSLQSRGTEAF
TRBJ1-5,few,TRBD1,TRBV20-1,SARGTGNQPQH
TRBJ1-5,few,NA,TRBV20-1,SASNSWDRQPQH
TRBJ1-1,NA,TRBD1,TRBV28,ASRPPVGQKGNTEAF
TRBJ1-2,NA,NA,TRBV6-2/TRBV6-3,ASSFDRYGYT
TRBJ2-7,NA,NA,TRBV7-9,ASSPFYEQY
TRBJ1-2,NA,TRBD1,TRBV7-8,ASRLGLGTGIGGYT
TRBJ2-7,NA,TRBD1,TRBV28,ASTQSGTAHTGQY
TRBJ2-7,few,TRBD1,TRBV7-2,ASSINRGSYEQY
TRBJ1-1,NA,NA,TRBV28,ASRPGINTEAF
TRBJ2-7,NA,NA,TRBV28,ASSSSGDSYEQY
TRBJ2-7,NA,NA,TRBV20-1,SARSTTNRGYEQY
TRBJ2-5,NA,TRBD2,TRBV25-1,ASSAGTSGGHETQY
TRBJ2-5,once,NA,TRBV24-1,ATEEGPWETQY
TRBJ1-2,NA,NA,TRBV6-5,ASSYSNRRS
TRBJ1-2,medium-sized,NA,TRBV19,ASIPTGAVSVYT
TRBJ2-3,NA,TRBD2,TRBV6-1,ASRLAGGTDTQY
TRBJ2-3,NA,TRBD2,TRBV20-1,SVPTSGRRDTQY
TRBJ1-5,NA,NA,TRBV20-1,SATRTISSNQPQH
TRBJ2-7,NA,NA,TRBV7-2,ASVRYDSSYEQY
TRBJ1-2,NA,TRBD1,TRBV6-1,ASRQGHSNYGYT
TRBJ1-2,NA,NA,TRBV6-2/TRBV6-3,ASSYTGYGYT
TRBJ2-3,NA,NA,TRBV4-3,ASSQVVLTGPRTDTQY
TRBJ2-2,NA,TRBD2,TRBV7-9,ASSQRGPNTGELF
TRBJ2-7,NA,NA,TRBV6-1,ASRFGDSYEQY
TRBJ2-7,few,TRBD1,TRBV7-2,ASSPGQTVYEQY
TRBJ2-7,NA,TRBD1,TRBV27,ASSLRQGSSYEQY
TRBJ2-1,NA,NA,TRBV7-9,ASSLTRDEQF
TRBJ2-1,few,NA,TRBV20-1,SAPSGAPSGQF
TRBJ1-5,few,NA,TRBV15,ATSRDPAGNQPQH
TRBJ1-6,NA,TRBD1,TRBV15,ATSKTGENSPLH
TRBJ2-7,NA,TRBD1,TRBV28,ASSLATGGTYEQY
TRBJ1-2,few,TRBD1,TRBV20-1,SAGTEVNYGYT
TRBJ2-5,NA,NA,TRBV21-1,ASSKEGGQQETQY
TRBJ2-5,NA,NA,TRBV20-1,STLGRDLRETQY
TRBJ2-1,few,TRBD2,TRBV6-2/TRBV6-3,ASSSPLAVLF
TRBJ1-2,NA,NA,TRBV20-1,IGPVVSEELYGYT
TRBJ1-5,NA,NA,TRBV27,ASSERGQPQH
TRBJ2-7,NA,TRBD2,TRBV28,ASRQNSGSGTYEQY
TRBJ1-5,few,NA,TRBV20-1,SASPNYNQPQH
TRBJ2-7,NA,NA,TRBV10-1,ASRAYEQY
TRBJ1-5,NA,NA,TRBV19,ASSNYGTTVIQPQH
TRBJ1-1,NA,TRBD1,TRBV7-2,ASSRDSPRKAF
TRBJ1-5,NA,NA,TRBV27,ASSASGLGGNQPQH
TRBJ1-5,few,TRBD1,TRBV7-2,ASSSDRASNQPQH
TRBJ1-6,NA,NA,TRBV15,ATSRPHSPLH
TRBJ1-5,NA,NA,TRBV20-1,SARMGVSQPQH
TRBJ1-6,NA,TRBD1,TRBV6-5,ASSWGQAPGSPLH
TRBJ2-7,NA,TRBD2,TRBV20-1,SARGGLAGGSMGEQY
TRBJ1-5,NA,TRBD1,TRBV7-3,ASSPQGGQPQH
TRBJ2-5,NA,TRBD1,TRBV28,ASSPPAGTGFLTQY
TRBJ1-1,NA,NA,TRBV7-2,ASSSVGGGYTEAF
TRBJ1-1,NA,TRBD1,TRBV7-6,ASSRRQGGTTEAF
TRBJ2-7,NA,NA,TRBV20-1,SAGAYEQY
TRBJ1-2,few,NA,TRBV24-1,ATSDQSSYGYT